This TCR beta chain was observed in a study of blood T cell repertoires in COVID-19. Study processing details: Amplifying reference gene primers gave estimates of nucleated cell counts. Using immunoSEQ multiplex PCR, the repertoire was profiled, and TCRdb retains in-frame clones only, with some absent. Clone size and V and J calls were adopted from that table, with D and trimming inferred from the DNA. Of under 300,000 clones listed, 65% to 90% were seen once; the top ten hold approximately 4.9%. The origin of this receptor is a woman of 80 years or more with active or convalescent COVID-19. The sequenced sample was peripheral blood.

The CDR3 nucleotides read TGTGCCATCAGTGATGGGACAGGGCCGGGCTACACCTTC. Protein product: CAISDGTGPGYTF. V is TRBV10-3 and J is TRBJ1-2; TRBD1 matches 9 bases. Germline CDR1 reads ENHRY; CDR2 reads SYGVKD. Trimming removed 3 bases from V and 8 bases from J; junction bases left unmatched: 4. This CDR3 spans 13 amino acids.